This T cell receptor beta chain is drawn from a study of CD8+CD57+ T cells in acquired aplastic anemia. The CDR3 loop spans 16 amino acids. Trimming took off 3 bases at V and 7 bases at J, with 20 bases between the two ends. Germline V gives CDR1 SGHKS, CDR2 YYEKEE (reference sequence). General study findings and limits: Patients and controls turned out to have 25 to 30 CD8+ CDR3 sequences in common.

Profiling that covered TCR beta VDJ and CDR3 relied on genomic DNA as its template. From the reads, TCRdb called clonotypes with MiXCR, one entry per CDR3 protein. The table has under 200,000 distinct CDR3 sequences, 48% seen once. This clonotype was seen ten or more times. Its antigen is not identified. Individuals selected for sequencing had exhibited CD8+CD57+ cell expansion on flow cytometry. The sample taken for sequencing was sorted CD4+, CD8+, or CD8+CD57+ T cells (not recorded which) from PBMCs. This clonotype originated in a human donor with aplastic anemia. This chain connects TRBV5-5 to TRBJ1-3, with D perhaps matching TRBD1 (5 bases). The CDR3 reads CASSSSVMGPQNTIYF. In DNA, the CDR3 is TGTGCCAGCAGCTCCAGCGTGATGGGACCCCAGAACACCATATATTTT. Full variable domain (rest looked up from reference TRBV5-5 and TRBJ1-3): DAGVTQSPTHLIKTRGQQVTLRCSPISGHKSVSWYQQVLGQGPQFIFQYYEKEERGRGNFPDRFSARQFPNYSSELNVNALLLGDSALYLCASSSSVMGPQNTIYFGEGSWLTVV.